A single T cell receptor (beta chain) is shown here with its context. This sample was included in a study of blood T cell repertoires in COVID-19. Study-wide background: Sites across the United States, Italy and Spain contributed samples from acute and convalescent COVID-19. PBMCs, B-cell-depleted T cells, or T cells provided the cDNA or gDNA that made up the material.

Per the authors' pipeline: Amplification with reference gene primers provided the estimates of nucleated cell counts. Clones were sequenced by immunoSEQ multiplex PCR, and TCRdb holds only the in-frame ones, with some missing. V, J and clone size derive from that table, while D and trimming were established from the DNA sequence. The sample contains about 160,000 clones, 70% to 90% of which appear only once. V trimming: 9 bases; J trimming: 3 bases; junction bases outside the gene matches: 1. The CDR3 is made up of 11 amino acids. The V gene's germline CDR1 is ENHRY and CDR2 SYGVKD. The V call is TRBV10-3, the J call TRBJ2-5, with 7 bases lining up with TRBD1. Sample: peripheral blood. The origin of this receptor is a man aged 40-50 years with acute or convalescent COVID-19. CDR3 nucleotides: TGTGCCATTGGACAGGAAGAGACCCAGTACTTC. Translation: CAIGQEETQYF.